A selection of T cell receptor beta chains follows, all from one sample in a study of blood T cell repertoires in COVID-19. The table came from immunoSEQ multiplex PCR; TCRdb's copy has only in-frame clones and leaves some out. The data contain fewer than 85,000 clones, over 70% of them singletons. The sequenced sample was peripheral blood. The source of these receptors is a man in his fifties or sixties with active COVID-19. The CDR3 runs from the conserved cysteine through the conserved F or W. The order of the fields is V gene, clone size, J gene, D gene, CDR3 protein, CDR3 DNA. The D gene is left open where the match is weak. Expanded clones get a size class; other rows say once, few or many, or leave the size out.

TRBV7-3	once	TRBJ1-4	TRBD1	CASSYADREYEKLFF	TGTGCCAGCAGCTACGCCGACAGGGAATACGAAAAACTGTTTTTT
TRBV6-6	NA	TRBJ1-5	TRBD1	CASSWDSQGYQPQHF	TGTGCCAGCAGTTGGGACAGCCAAGGGTATCAGCCCCAGCATTTT
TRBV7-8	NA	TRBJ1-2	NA	CASSLKQGYGYTF	TGTGCCAGCAGCTTAAAGCAGGGGTATGGCTACACCTTC
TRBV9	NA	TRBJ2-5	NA	CASSETSGQETQYF	TGTGCCAGCAGCGAGACTAGTGGCCAAGAGACCCAGTACTTC
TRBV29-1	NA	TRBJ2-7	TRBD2	CSVEGLLAGRVYEQYF	TGCAGCGTTGAGGGGCTCCTAGCGGGACGGGTATACGAGCAGTACTTC
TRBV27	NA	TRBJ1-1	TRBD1	CASRAETGGDTEAFF	TGTGCCAGCAGGGCGGAGACAGGGGGAGACACTGAAGCTTTCTTT
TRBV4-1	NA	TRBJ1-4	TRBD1	CASSQAWTGLNNEKLFF	TGCGCCAGCAGCCAAGCGTGGACAGGTCTTAATAATGAAAAACTGTTTTTT
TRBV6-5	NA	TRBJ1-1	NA	CASSYSRWLNTEAFF	TGTGCCAGCAGTTACTCGAGGTGGTTAAACACTGAAGCTTTCTTT
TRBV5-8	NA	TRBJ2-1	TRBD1	CASRLQDRGYTYNEQFF	TGTGCCAGCAGGCTACAAGACAGGGGTTATACCTACAATGAGCAGTTCTTC
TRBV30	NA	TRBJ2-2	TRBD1	CAWTTRTGPTGELFF	TGTGCCTGGACTACCAGGACAGGGCCCACCGGGGAGCTGTTTTTT
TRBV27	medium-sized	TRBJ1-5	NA	CASSDRYSNQPQHF	TGTGCCAGCAGCGACAGGTATAGCAATCAGCCCCAGCATTTT
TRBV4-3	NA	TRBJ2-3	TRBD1	CASSLGTGTDTQYF	TGCGCCAGCAGTCTTGGGACAGGCACAGATACGCAGTATTTT
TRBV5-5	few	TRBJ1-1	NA	CASSLEWQVFTEAFF	TGTGCCAGCAGCTTGGAATGGCAGGTCTTCACTGAAGCTTTCTTT
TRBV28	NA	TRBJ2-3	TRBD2	CASSPPGLAVDTQYF	TGTGCCAGCAGTCCCCCGGGACTAGCAGTGGATACGCAGTATTTT
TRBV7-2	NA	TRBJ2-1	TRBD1	CASSLGTGANNEQFF	TGTGCCAGCAGCTTAGGGACAGGGGCTAACAATGAGCAGTTCTTC
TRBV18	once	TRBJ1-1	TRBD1	CASSLGQGPNTEAFF	TGTGCCAGCTCACTGGGACAGGGACCGAACACTGAAGCTTTCTTT
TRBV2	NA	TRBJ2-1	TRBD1	CASHRGSYNEQFF	TGTGCCAGTCACAGGGGTTCCTACAATGAGCAGTTCTTC
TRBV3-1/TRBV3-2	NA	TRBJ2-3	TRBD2	CASSQDGGRITDTQYF	TGTGCCAGCAGCCAAGATGGCGGGAGAATCACAGATACGCAGTATTTT
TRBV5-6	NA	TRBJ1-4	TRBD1	CASSWPGTGDEKLFF	TGTGCCAGCAGCTGGCCCGGGACAGGGGATGAAAAACTGTTTTTT
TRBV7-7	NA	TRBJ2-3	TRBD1	CASSLLSRGTGGGDTQYF	TGTGCCAGCAGCTTACTCTCGCGCGGGACAGGGGGCGGGGATACGCAGTATTTT
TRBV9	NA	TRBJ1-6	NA	CASSVGGGEGSPLHF	TGTGCCAGCAGCGTAGGGGGAGGTGAGGGGTCACCCCTCCACTTT
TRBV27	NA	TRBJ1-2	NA	CASSFGPREGYTF	TGTGCCAGCAGTTTCGGGCCGCGGGAGGGCTACACCTTC
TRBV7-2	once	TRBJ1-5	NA	CASSKGGQNSGQPQHF	TGTGCCAGCAGCAAGGGAGGTCAGAACAGCGGTCAGCCCCAGCATTTT
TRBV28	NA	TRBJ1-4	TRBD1	CASSSPGQGAGEKLFF	TGTGCCAGCAGTTCACCGGGACAGGGGGCAGGGGAAAAACTGTTTTTT
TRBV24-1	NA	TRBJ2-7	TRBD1	CATSDTRTGGHEQYF	TGTGCCACCAGTGATACCAGGACAGGGGGACACGAGCAGTACTTC
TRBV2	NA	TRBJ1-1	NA	CASSAGLRGTEAFF	TGTGCCAGCAGCGCGGGACTCCGAGGCACTGAAGCTTTCTTT
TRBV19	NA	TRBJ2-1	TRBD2	CASSPQRTSGINEQFF	TGTGCCAGTAGTCCCCAGAGGACTAGCGGTATAAATGAGCAGTTCTTC
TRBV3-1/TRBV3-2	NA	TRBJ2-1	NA	CASSPRLVNEQFF	TGTGCCAGCAGCCCTCGACTAGTCAATGAGCAGTTCTTC
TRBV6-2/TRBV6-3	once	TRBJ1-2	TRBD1	CASSSFDRDGYTF	TGTGCCAGCAGTTCCTTTGACAGGGATGGCTACACCTTC
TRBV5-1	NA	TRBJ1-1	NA	CASSLSTGLRVDTEAFF	TGCGCCAGCAGCTTAAGTACAGGGTTGCGAGTTGACACTGAAGCTTTCTTT
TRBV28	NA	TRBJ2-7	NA	CASSLSTATYEQYF	TGTGCCAGCAGTCTCTCGACAGCCACCTACGAGCAGTACTTC
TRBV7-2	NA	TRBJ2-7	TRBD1	CASSFHRGTYEQYF	TGTGCCAGCAGCTTCCACAGGGGCACCTACGAGCAGTACTTC
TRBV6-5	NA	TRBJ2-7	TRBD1	CASSPGGQLYEQYF	TGTGCCAGCAGTCCAGGGGGACAGCTCTACGAGCAGTACTTC
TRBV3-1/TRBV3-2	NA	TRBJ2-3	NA	CASSQGRGASTQYF	TGTGCCAGCAGCCAAGGCCGGGGGGCGTCTACGCAGTATTTT
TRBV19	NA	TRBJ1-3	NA	CASSITNTPSSGNTIYF	TGTGCCAGTAGTATAACGAATACACCCTCCTCTGGAAACACCATATATTTT
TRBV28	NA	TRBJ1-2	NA	CASIGEAGQGSYTF	TGTGCCAGCATCGGAGAGGCAGGCCAGGGTTCCTACACCTTC
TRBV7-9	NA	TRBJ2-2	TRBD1	CASSRTGNTGELFF	TGTGCCAGCAGCCGGACAGGGAACACCGGGGAGCTGTTTTTT
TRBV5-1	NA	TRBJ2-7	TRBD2	CASSLGSGGSTEQYF	TGCGCCAGCAGCTTGGGAAGTGGCGGGAGTACCGAGCAGTACTTC
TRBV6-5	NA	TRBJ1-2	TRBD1	CASSSTNRGAGYTF	TGTGCCAGCAGTTCAACCAACAGGGGGGCTGGCTACACCTTC
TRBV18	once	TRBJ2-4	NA	CASSSRDNVNIQYF	TGTGCCAGCTCCTCCCGGGACAATGTCAACATTCAGTACTTC
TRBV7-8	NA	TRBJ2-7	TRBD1	CASSLETGTGAYEQYF	TGTGCCAGCAGCTTGGAGACCGGGACAGGGGCCTACGAGCAGTACTTC
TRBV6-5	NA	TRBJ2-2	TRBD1	CASTPRGLGELFF	TGTGCCAGCACCCCCAGGGGGCTCGGGGAGCTGTTTTTT
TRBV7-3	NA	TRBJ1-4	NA	CASSLHLVEQLFF	TGTGCCAGCAGCCTCCACCTTGTTGAGCAACTGTTTTTT
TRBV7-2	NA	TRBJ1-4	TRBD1	CASSFSGGGDEKLFF	TGTGCCAGCAGCTTTTCAGGGGGCGGCGATGAAAAACTGTTTTTT
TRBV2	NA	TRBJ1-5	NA	CGSAEGSNQPQHF	TGTGGCTCGGCGGAGGGTAGCAATCAGCCCCAGCATTTT
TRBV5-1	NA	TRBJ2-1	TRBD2	CASGAGGAINEQFF	TGCGCCAGCGGCGCGGGGGGCGCGATCAATGAGCAGTTCTTC
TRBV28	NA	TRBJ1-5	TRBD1	CASSLSWDRVSLVSNQPQHF	TGTGCCAGCAGTTTATCATGGGACAGGGTCTCCTTAGTTAGCAATCAGCCCCAGCATTTT
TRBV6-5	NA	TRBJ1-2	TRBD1	CASRYRQGHGYTF	TGTGCCAGCAGGTACCGACAGGGTCACGGCTACACCTTC
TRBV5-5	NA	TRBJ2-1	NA	CASSLAGLSRYNEQFF	TGTGCCAGCAGCTTGGCCGGGTTAAGTCGCTACAATGAGCAGTTCTTC
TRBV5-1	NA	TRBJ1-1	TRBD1	CASSSHRGRRNTEAFF	TGCGCCAGCAGCTCCCACAGGGGGCGGAGGAACACTGAAGCTTTCTTT
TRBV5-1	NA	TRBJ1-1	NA	CASSLNAGNTEAFF	TGCGCCAGCAGCTTGAACGCCGGGAACACTGAAGCTTTCTTT